This T cell receptor (beta chain) was sequenced during a study of follicular helper T cells after annual influenza vaccination. Overall study: Days 0, 7 and 28 post-vaccination were the blood draw times. Across the 2013-2014, 2014-2015 and 2015-2016 vaccination seasons, some subjects were resampled. Study results and caveats: Productive TCRB sequences came from only roughly 10-20% of cells. Change in circulating plasmablasts correlated with ICOS+CD38+ cTfh clonality change.

Documented time point: 2014-2015 season, pre-vaccination. The CDR3 is made up of 15 amino acids. The germline V gene has CDR1 KGHSH and CDR2 LQKENI. The V end lost 3 bases, the J end lost 2 bases, and 12 bases lay between the germline ends. This clone was observed once. The antigen remains unidentified. The data were produced by immunoSEQ multiplex PCR, yet TCRdb's version contains in-frame clones alone and is incomplete. Here the sample spans about 14,000 clones, 84% being singletons. The sequence derives from an adult who received the influenza vaccine. This material consisted of CXCR5- memory CD4+ T cells sorted from blood, taken on the day of influenza vaccination. V usage is TRBV18 and J usage is TRBJ2-3; possibly TRBD1 for D (6 bases). The CDR3 DNA reads as TGTGCCAGCTCACCGACACAGGGCCTCACAGATACGCAGTATTTT. It encodes CASSPTQGLTDTQYF.